The present entry profiles one T cell receptor beta chain with its context. One base away lies a much larger clone, so this may be a sequencing read error. The sample belongs to a study of T cells in Graves' hyperthyroidism and ophthalmopathy. Per the germline V gene, CDR1 is SGHTA and CDR2 is FQGNSA. CDR3 length: 15 residues. Amplified TCR beta CDR3 regions derived from RNA transcripts. A first-round RT-PCR of the TCR CDR3 used the HTBI primer set. One entry per CDR3 protein results from TCRdb running MiXCR on the multiplex PCR reads. Of 610,000 or so distinct CDR3 sequences in the sample, about 43% were seen once. Patients showing uncontrolled infection, other autoimmune disease, pregnancy or lactation were ineligible.

The chain employs TRBV7-2 and TRBJ1-1; D gene uncertain. Sequencing was performed on peripheral blood or thyroid tissue (not recorded which). The TCR originated in a woman younger than 35 with Graves' hyperthyroidism. The DNA for the CDR3 is TGTGCCAGCAGCTTAGGGGGAGAAGTGAACACTGAAGCTTCCTTT. Its protein product is CASSLGGEVNTEASF.